This T cell receptor (beta chain) was recovered during a study of T cell responses to AZD1222 COVID-19 vaccine. Germline lookup yields CDR1 ENHRY and CDR2 SYGVKD. The CDR3 contains 14 residues. V dropped 4 bases and J dropped 3 bases, with 10 bases sitting between them. Only in-frame clones appear in the TCRdb table, and some are missing; sequencing was by immunoSEQ multiplex PCR. Of approximately 100,000 clones in the sample, roughly nine tenths are singletons; the top ten hold approximately 4.8%. This receptor was identified in an adult in good health. The chain joins TRBV10-3 to TRBJ1-5; weak D call: TRBD1 (5 bases). This specimen was peripheral blood, taken on day 0 of AZD1222 vaccination. CDR3 bases: TGTGCCATCAGTGGGGGCAGCAACAATCAGCCCCAGCATTTT. It encodes CAISGGSNNQPQHF.